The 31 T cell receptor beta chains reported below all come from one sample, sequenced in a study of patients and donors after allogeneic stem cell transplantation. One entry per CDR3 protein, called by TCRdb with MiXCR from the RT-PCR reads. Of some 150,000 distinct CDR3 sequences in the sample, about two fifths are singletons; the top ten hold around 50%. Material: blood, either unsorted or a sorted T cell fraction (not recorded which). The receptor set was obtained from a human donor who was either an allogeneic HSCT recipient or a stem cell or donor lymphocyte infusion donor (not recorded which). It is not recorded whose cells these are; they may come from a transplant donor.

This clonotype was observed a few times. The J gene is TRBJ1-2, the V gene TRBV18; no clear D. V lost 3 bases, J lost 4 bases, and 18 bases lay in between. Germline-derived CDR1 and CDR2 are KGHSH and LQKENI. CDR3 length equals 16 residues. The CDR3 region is CASSPREGSQSYGYTF. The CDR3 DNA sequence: TGTGCCAGCTCACCCCGCGAGGGCAGTCAGAGCTATGGCTACACCTTC.

The DNA of the CDR3 is TGTGCCAGCAGCTTATGGGAAGGACATGAGCAGTTCTTC. Its protein product is CASSLWEGHEQFF. The gene calls are TRBV7-9 and TRBJ2-1; no clear D gene. Per the germline V gene, CDR1 is SEHNR and CDR2 is FQNEAQ (reference sequence). V dropped 2 bases and J dropped 8 bases, with 10 bases sitting between them. This CDR3 is 13 amino acids long.

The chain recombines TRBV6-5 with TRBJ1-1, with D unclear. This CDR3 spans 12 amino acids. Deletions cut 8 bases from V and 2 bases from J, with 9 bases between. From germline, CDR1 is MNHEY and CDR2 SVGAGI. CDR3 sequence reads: CASGWGNTEAFF. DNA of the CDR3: TGTGCCAGCGGATGGGGAAACACTGAAGCTTTCTTT.

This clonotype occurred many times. CDR3 amino acids: CASSLNGQGGYGYTF. CDR3 DNA sequence: TGTGCCAGCAGTCTGAACGGACAGGGTGGCTATGGCTACACCTTC. This sequence joins TRBV27 and TRBJ1-2, with TRBD1 matching 8 bases. The CDR3 has 15 residues. The germline V gene has CDR1 MNHEY and CDR2 SMNVEV (reference sequence). Unmatched junction bases numbered 9, after V lost 5 bases and J lost 4 bases.

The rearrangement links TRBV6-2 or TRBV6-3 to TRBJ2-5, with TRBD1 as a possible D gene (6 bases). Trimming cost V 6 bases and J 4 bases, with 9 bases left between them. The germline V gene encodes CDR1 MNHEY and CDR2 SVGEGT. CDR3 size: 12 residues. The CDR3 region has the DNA TGTGCCAGCAGACAGGGTGGAGAGACCCAGTACTTC. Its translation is CASRQGGETQYF.

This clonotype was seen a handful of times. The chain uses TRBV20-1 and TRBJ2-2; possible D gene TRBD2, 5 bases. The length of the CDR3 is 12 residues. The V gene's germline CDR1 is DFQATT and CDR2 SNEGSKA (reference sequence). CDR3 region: CSHARGSGELFF. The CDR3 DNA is TGCAGCCACGCCCGGGGAAGCGGGGAGCTGTTTTTT.

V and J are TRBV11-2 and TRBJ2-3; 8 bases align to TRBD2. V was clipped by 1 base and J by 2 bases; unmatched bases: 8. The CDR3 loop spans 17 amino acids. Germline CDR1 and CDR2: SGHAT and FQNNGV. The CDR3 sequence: CASSLVGAGGYTDTQYF. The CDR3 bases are TGTGCCAGCAGCTTAGTAGGGGCGGGGGGCTACACAGATACGCAGTATTTT.

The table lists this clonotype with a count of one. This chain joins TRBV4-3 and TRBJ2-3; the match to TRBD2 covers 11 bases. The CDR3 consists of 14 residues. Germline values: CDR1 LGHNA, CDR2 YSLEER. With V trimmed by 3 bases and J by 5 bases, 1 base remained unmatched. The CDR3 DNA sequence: TGCGCCAGCAGCCATAGCGGGGGGGGAGATACGCAGTATTTT. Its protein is CASSHSGGGDTQYF.

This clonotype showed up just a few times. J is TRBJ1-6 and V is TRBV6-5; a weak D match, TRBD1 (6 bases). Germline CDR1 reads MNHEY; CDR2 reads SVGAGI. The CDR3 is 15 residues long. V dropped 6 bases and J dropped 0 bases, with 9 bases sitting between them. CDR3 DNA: TGTGCCAGCAGCACGGACAGCTCCTATAATTCACCCCTCCACTTT. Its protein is CASSTDSSYNSPLHF.

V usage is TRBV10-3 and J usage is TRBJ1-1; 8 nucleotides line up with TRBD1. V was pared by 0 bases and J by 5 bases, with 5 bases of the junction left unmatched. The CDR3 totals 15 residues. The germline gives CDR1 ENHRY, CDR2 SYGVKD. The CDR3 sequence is CAISESRTGRTEAFF. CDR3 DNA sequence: TGTGCCATCAGTGAGTCAAGGACAGGGCGAACTGAAGCTTTCTTT.

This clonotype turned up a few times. The CDR3 reads CASSLPAGPEAFF. The CDR3 bases are TGTGCCAGCAGCTTGCCGGCAGGCCCTGAAGCTTTCTTT. The rearrangement links TRBV5-6 to TRBJ1-1; no clear D gene. The CDR3 totals 13 residues. Per germline, CDR1 SGHDT and CDR2 YYEEEE. V was cut by 1 base and J by 6 bases, with 10 bases left in between.

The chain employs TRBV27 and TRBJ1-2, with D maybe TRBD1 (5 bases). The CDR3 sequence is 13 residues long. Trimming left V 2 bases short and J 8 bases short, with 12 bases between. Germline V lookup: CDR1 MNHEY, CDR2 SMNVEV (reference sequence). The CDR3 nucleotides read TGTGCCAGCAGTTTAAACAAAGGGGCCGGCTACACCTTC. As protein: CASSLNKGAGYTF.

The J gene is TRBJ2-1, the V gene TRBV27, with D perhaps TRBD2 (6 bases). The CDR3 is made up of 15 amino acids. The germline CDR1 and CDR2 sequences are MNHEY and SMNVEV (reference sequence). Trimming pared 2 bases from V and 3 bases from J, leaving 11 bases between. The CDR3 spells CASSLGEVYYNEQFF. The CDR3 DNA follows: TGTGCCAGCAGTTTAGGGGAGGTGTACTACAATGAGCAGTTCTTC.

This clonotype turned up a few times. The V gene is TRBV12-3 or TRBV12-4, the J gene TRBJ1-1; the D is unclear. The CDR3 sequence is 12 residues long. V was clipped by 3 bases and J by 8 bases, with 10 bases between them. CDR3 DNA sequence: TGTGCCAGCAGTTTCCGTGCGGCGGAAGCTTTCTTT. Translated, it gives CASSFRAAEAFF.

CDR3 amino acids: CASSSPGQGVQETQYF. In DNA form, the CDR3 reads TGTGCCAGCAGTTCTCCGGGACAGGGGGTTCAAGAGACCCAGTACTTC. The chain is built from TRBV28 and TRBJ2-5, with 11 positions matching TRBD1. The CDR3 is 16 residues long. The junction had 6 bases not matched to a gene; V was cut back by 4 bases and J by 2 bases. Germline V gene data show CDR1 as MDHEN and CDR2 as SYDVKM.

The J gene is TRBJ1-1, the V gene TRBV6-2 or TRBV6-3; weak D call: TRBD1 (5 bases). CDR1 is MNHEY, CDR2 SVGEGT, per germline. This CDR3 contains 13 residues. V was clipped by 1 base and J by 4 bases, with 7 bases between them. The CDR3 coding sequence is TGTGCCAGCAGTTACTTTGGGGCCACTGAAGCTTTCTTT. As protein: CASSYFGATEAFF.

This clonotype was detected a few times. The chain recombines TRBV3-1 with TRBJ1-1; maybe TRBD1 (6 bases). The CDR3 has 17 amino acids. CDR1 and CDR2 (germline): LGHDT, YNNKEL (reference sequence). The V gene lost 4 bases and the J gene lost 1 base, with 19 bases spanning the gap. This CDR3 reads CASSLLSWVGANTEAFF. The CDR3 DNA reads TGTGCCAGCAGCCTATTGTCATGGGTGGGGGCGAACACTGAAGCTTTCTTT. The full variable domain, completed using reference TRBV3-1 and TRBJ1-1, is DTAVSQTPKYLVTQMGNDKSIKCEQNLGHDTMYWYKQDSKKFLKIMFSYNNKELIINETVPNRFSPKSPDKAHLNLHINSLELGDSAVYFCASSLLSWVGANTEAFFGQGTRLTVV.

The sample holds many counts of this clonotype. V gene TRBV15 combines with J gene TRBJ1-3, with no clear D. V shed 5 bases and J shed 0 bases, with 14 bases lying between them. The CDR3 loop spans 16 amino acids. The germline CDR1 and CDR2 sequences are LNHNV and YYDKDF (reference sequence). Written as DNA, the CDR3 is TGTGCCACCAGCCATGGGAAGGGAAGCTCTGGAAACACCATATATTTT. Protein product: CATSHGKGSSGNTIYF.

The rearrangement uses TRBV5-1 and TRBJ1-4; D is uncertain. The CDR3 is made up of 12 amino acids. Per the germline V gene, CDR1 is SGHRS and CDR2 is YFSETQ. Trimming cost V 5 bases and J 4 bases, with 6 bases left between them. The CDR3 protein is CASRAYNEKLFF. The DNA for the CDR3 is TGCGCCAGCAGAGCTTATAATGAAAAACTGTTTTTT.

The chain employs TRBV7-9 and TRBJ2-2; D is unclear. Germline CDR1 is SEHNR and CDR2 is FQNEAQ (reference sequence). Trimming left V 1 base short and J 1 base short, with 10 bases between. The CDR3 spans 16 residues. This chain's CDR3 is CASSLGQTMNTGELFF. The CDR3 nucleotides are TGTGCCAGCAGCTTAGGGCAGACAATGAACACCGGGGAGCTGTTTTTT.

The CDR3 here is CASSPFPSSYNEQFF. The CDR3 DNA sequence: TGTGCCAGCAGCCCGTTCCCTAGCTCCTACAATGAGCAGTTCTTC. This chain connects TRBV7-9 to TRBJ2-1; D is undetermined. Trimming removed 5 bases at V and 0 bases at J, with 11 bases between. In germline, CDR1 is SEHNR, CDR2 FQNEAQ (reference sequence). The CDR3 spans 15 residues.

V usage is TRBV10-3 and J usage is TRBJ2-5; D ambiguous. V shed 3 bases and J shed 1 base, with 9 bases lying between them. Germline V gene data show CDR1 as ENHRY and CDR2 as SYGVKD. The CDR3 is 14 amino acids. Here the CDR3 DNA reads TGTGCCATCAGTGAAGTGTCAGTCCAAGAGACCCAGTACTTC. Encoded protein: CAISEVSVQETQYF.

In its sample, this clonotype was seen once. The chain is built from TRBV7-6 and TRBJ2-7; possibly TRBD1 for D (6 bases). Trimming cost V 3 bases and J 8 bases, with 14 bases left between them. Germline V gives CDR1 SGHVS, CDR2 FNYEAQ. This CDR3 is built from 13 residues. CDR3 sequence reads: CASSLTSTGQQYV. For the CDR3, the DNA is TGTGCCAGCAGCTTGACCTCAACAGGGCAGCAGTACGTC.

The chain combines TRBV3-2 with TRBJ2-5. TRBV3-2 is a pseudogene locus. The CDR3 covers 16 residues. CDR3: CASSQDRGEEVGTQYF. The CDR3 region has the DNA TGTGCCAGCAGCCAAGATCGTGGGGAAGAAGTTGGGACCCAGTACTTC.

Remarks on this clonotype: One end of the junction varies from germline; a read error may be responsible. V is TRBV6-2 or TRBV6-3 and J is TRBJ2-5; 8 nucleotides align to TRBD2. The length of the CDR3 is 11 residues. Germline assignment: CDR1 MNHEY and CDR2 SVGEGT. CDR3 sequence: CASTNSGGFVF. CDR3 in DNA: TGTGCCAGCACAAACAGCGGGGGTTTCGTCTTC.

The CDR3 nucleotides read TGTGCCAGTAGTATCAGGGGGCCCCAAAACATTCAGTACTTC. Translating it yields CASSIRGPQNIQYF. The chain combines TRBV19 with TRBJ2-4; 8 bases match TRBD1. This CDR3 has 14 amino acids. CDR1 and CDR2 from the germline V gene are LNHDA and SQIVND (reference sequence). The ends lost 3 bases at V and 5 bases at J; junction bases unmatched: 3.

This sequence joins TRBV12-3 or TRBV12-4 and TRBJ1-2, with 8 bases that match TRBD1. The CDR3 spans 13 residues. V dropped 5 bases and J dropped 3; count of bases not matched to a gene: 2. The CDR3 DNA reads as TGTGCCAGCAGTCCGGGACAGGACTATGGCTACACCTTC. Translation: CASSPGQDYGYTF.

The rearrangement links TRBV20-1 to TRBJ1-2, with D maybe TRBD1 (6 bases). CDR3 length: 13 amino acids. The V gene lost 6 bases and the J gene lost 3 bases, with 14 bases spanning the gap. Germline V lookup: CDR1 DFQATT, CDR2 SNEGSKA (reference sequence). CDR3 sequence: CSAAKGGDYGYTF. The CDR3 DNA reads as TGCAGTGCGGCGAAAGGGGGTGACTATGGCTACACCTTC.

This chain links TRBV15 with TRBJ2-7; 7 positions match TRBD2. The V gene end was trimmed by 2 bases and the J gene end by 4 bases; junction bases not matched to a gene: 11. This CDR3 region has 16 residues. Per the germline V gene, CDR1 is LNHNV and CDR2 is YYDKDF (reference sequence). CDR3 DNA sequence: TGTGCCACCAGCAGAATTCCGGGAGGAGGAATTTACGAGCAGTACTTC. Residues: CATSRIPGGGIYEQYF.

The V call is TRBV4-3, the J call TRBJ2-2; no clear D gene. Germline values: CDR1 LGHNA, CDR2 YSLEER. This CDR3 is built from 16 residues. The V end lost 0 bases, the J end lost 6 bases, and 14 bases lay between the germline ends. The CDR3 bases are TGCGCCAGCAGCCAAGATCTTACCCCAAGCTCCGGGGAGCTGTTTTTT. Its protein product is CASSQDLTPSSGELFF.

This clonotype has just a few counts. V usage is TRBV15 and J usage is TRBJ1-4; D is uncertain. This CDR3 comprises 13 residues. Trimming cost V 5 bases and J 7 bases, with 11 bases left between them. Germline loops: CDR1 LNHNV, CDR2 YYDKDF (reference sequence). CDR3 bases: TGTGCCACCAGCGGCTCCCTGGGTGAAAAACTGTTTTTT. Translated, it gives CATSGSLGEKLFF.